This entry features one T cell receptor (beta chain) sequence. This sample stems from a study of cytomegalovirus exposure and HLA in healthy donors. Trimming removed 9 bases from V and 2 bases from J, with 19 bases in between. Germline assignment: CDR1 SGHNT and CDR2 YYREEE (reference sequence). CDR3 length equals 15 residues. Use of 60 Vbeta and 13 Jbeta primers characterized the PCR. This table comes from immunoSEQ multiplex PCR, and its TCRdb copy is limited to in-frame clones, with some not included. The top ten hold approximately 9.4% of the sample, which has 180,000 or so clones, roughly 85% seen once.

The chain recombines TRBV5-4 with TRBJ2-3; D gene uncertain. Material: PBMCs. This TCR was sampled from a man aged 18 to 29 in good health and CMV-seropositive. CDR3 nucleotide sequence: TGTGCCACTTCCCCGCCTGGCCGTCTCACAGATACGCAGTATTTT. Translating it yields CATSPPGRLTDTQYF. The full variable domain, with the rest looked up from reference TRBV5-4 and TRBJ2-3, is ETGVTQSPTHLIKTRGQQVTLRCSSQSGHNTVSWYQQALGQGPQFIFQYYREEENGRGNFPPRFSGLQFPNYSSELNVNALELDDSALYLCATSPPGRLTDTQYFGPGTRLTVL.